These 21 T cell receptor beta chains share one sample of origin, sequenced in a study of cytomegalovirus exposure and HLA in healthy donors. Primers for the PCR totalled 60 Vbeta and 13 Jbeta. The protocol was immunoSEQ multiplex PCR, while the TCRdb copy is restricted to in-frame clones and leaves out a portion. The table lists around 82,000 clones, 78% of them singletons. The sequencing input was PBMCs. These receptors were obtained from a male donor in good health and CMV-seropositive.

The rearrangement links TRBV7-5 to TRBJ1-5; the listed D gene, TRBD1, was not tested against the DNA. TRBV7-5 is listed as a pseudogene. The CDR3 extends over 15 amino acids. The CDR3 DNA is TGTGTCAGAAGCGCTTACAGGGGGCCAAGATATCTCCAGCATTTT. It specifies CVRSAYRGPRYLQHF.

The J gene is TRBJ2-5, the V gene TRBV19, with a tentative D call TRBD1 (6 bases). V lost 4 bases, J lost 2 bases, and 17 bases lay in between. This CDR3 contains 16 residues. Germline V lookup: CDR1 LNHDA, CDR2 SQIVND (reference sequence). The CDR3 is CASSTRTDGQQETQYF. As DNA, the CDR3 is TGTGCCAGTAGTACCCGGACCGACGGACAGCAAGAGACCCAGTACTTC.

CDR3 region: CASSENSGRNAETQYF. For the CDR3, the DNA is TGTGCCAGCAGTGAAAATAGCGGGCGGAACGCAGAGACCCAGTACTTC. This chain joins TRBV2 and TRBJ2-5; 7 nucleotides agree with TRBD2. Unmatched junction bases numbered 10, after V lost 2 bases and J lost 4 bases. Germline values: CDR1 SNHLY, CDR2 FYNNEI. CDR3 length: 16 amino acids.

The V call is TRBV18, the J call TRBJ1-2; 12 bases align to TRBD1. The V gene's germline CDR1 is KGHSH and CDR2 LQKENI. CDR3 length: 15 residues. Unmatched junction bases numbered 3, after V lost 3 bases and J lost 4 bases. CDR3 in DNA: TGTGCCAGCTCACCCGGGACAGGGGGCGCCTATGGCTACACCTTC. Protein: CASSPGTGGAYGYTF.

V and J are TRBV7-2 and TRBJ2-1; 7 bases fit TRBD2. Germline V gene sequence: CDR1 SGHTA, CDR2 FQGNSA. The CDR3 extends over 15 amino acids. V lost 2 bases to trimming and J lost 2 bases; unmatched junction nucleotides: 3. The CDR3 coding sequence is TGTGCCAGCAGCTTAAGCGGGAACACCTACAATGAGCAGTTCTTC. This codes for CASSLSGNTYNEQFF.

J is TRBJ2-6 and V is TRBV27; the D gene is possibly TRBD1 (5 bases). Trimming removed 5 bases from V and 3 bases from J, with 8 bases in between. Germline CDR1 reads MNHEY; CDR2 reads SMNVEV (reference sequence). The CDR3 consists of 14 residues. CDR3: CASSGAGGANVLTF. Written as DNA, the CDR3 is TGTGCCAGCAGTGGGGCAGGTGGGGCCAACGTCCTGACTTTC.

The chain recombines TRBV6-5 with TRBJ1-2, with TRBD1 identical over 7 bases. The germline V gene has CDR1 MNHEY and CDR2 SVGAGI. The CDR3 contains 14 residues. The trim removed 6 bases at V and 1 base at J, leaving 5 bases unmatched. As DNA, the CDR3 is TGTGCCAGCAGCCGGGACAGTAATAACTATGGCTACACCTTC. Protein product: CASSRDSNNYGYTF.

This CDR3 is CASSEATSGRGEQYF. CDR3 in DNA: TGTGCCAGCAGTGAAGCCACTAGCGGAAGGGGCGAGCAGTACTTC. The chain joins TRBV6-1 to TRBJ2-7; 8 positions agree with TRBD2. The ends lost 0 bases at V and 6 bases at J; junction bases unmatched: 7. The CDR3 is 15 residues long. CDR1 and CDR2 from the germline V gene are MNHNS and SASEGT.

The chain uses TRBV7-8 and TRBJ1-1; tentatively, D is TRBD1 (6 bases). Deletions cut 2 bases from V and 7 bases from J, with 23 bases between. Germline CDR1 and CDR2: SGHVS and FQNEAQ. The CDR3 consists of 17 residues. CDR3 nucleotides: TGTGCCAGCAGCTTAAACCCCATAGTCCCCGGGACAAATGAAGCTTTCTTT. It translates to CASSLNPIVPGTNEAFF.

The genes are TRBV6-5 and TRBJ2-7, with D perhaps matching TRBD2 (7 bases). V lost 0 bases and J 3 bases, leaving 15 bases between the germline ends. The CDR3 runs 16 residues. CDR1 is MNHEY, CDR2 SVGAGI, per germline. The CDR3 bases are TGTGCCAGCAGTTACTCGGGGGGGCTCCCCAGCTACGAGCAGTACTTC. Translating it yields CASSYSGGLPSYEQYF.

This sequence joins TRBV19 and TRBJ1-1; maybe TRBD1 (5 bases). Germline lookup yields CDR1 LNHDA and CDR2 SQIVND (reference sequence). With 10 bases removed from V and 3 bases from J, the gap between germline ends came to 15 bases. This CDR3 has 13 amino acids. CDR3 amino acids: CATRGRRDTEAFF. The CDR3 DNA reads TGTGCCACCCGGGGACGGAGGGACACTGAAGCTTTCTTT.

Only one count was recorded for this clone. The chain links TRBV7-9 to TRBJ1-6, with 10 bases lining up with TRBD1. From germline, CDR1 is SEHNR and CDR2 FQNEAQ (reference sequence). The CDR3 runs 15 residues. V lost 4 bases and J lost 9; bases outside the gene matches: 6. The CDR3 sequence is CASSSGGQGVSPLHF. The CDR3 DNA follows: TGTGCCAGCAGCTCCGGCGGACAGGGGGTTTCACCCCTCCACTTT.

This chain connects TRBV27 to TRBJ2-3; D may be TRBD1 (6 bases). The CDR3 is made up of 16 amino acids. The germline V and J ends were trimmed by 2 bases and 3 bases, with 15 bases remaining between them. The germline V gene encodes CDR1 MNHEY and CDR2 SMNVEV (reference sequence). CDR3 sequence: CASSLRQGSGTDTQYF. The DNA for the CDR3 is TGTGCCAGCAGTTTACGCCAGGGGTCAGGGACAGATACGCAGTATTTT.

The CDR3 loop is CASSLHTPSNQPQHF. For the CDR3, the DNA is TGTGCCAGCAGCTTGCACACCCCTAGCAATCAGCCCCAGCATTTT. The chain couples TRBV5-5 to TRBJ1-5, with no clear D. The germline CDR1 and CDR2 sequences are SGHKS and YYEKEE (reference sequence). This CDR3 contains 15 residues. V lost 1 base and J lost 0, with 8 bases in between.

This clone appeared a few times. This chain joins TRBV5-6 and TRBJ1-3; D perhaps matches TRBD1 (5 bases). Germline V gene data show CDR1 as SGHDT and CDR2 as YYEEEE. There are 15 residues in the CDR3. The V and J ends lost 4 bases and 4 bases respectively, with 15 bases between them. CDR3 DNA: TGTGCCAGCAGCGCCCGACAGACTCTGGGAAACACCATATATTTT. It codes for CASSARQTLGNTIYF. Full variable domain (rest looked up from reference TRBV5-6 and TRBJ1-3): DAGVTQSPTHLIKTRGQQVTLRCSPKSGHDTVSWYQQALGQGPQFIFQYYEEEERQRGNFPDRFSGHQFPNYSSELNVNALLLGDSALYLCASSARQTLGNTIYFGEGSWLTVV.

J is TRBJ1-1 and V is TRBV7-9; 8 bases match TRBD1. The J segment lost 7 bases and the V segment lost 1 base, leaving 5 bases of the junction unmatched. This CDR3 is 14 amino acids long. Germline V CDR1 and CDR2: SEHNR, FQNEAQ (reference sequence). CDR3 protein: CASSLVRQGYEAFF. Here the CDR3 DNA reads TGTGCCAGCAGCTTAGTGAGACAGGGGTATGAAGCTTTCTTT.

This clone was seen more than once but under ten times. V is TRBV7-9 and J is TRBJ2-1; TRBD2 aligns across 9 bases. The V segment lost 5 bases and the J segment 5 bases; nucleotides outside the gene matches: 7. In germline, CDR1 is SEHNR, CDR2 FQNEAQ (reference sequence). The CDR3 is 15 amino acids. This CDR3 is CASSPSGRPDNEQFF. CDR3 coding DNA: TGTGCCAGCAGCCCGAGCGGGAGGCCCGACAATGAGCAGTTCTTC.

V and J are TRBV6-5 and TRBJ1-6, with D unclear. The CDR3 sequence is 14 residues long. The V and J ends lost 5 bases and 10 bases respectively, with 15 bases between them. Germline values: CDR1 MNHEY, CDR2 SVGAGI. CDR3 sequence reads: CASSKSGLFSPLHF. The CDR3 region has the DNA TGTGCCAGCAGTAAATCAGGTCTTTTCTCACCCCTCCACTTT.

V and J are TRBV5-5 and TRBJ2-7; 7 nucleotides align to TRBD2. The CDR3 is 14 residues long. With 0 bases clipped from V and 2 bases from J, the junction kept 2 bases outside the gene matches. CDR1 and CDR2 (germline): SGHKS, YYEKEE (reference sequence). The CDR3 region is CASSLGGGPYEQYF. CDR3 nucleotide sequence: TGTGCCAGCAGCTTGGGGGGAGGGCCCTACGAGCAGTACTTC.

The gene calls are TRBV28 and TRBJ1-2; 9 bases fit TRBD1. Germline lookup yields CDR1 MDHEN and CDR2 SYDVKM. V trimming: 4 bases; J trimming: 3 bases; junction bases outside the gene matches: 6. The CDR3 is 15 residues long. CDR3 sequence (DNA): TGTGCCAGCAGTTCTCCCGGGGACAGGGACTATGGCTACACCTTC. This sequence encodes CASSSPGDRDYGYTF.

The rearrangement uses TRBV30 and TRBJ2-7, with TRBD1 identical over 9 bases. V shed 4 bases and J 6 bases; nucleotides not matched to a gene: 4. This CDR3 region has 12 residues. CDR1 and CDR2 from the germline V gene are GTSNPN and SVGIG (reference sequence). The DNA for the CDR3 is TGTGCCTGGAAGGACAGGGGCGTCGAGCAGTACTTC. This gives the protein CAWKDRGVEQYF.